These 29 T cell receptor beta chains originate from one sample sequenced in a study of blood T cells in healthy people across ages. A second PCR of 7 to 11 cycles used a sample-barcoded 5' primer and a J-beta primer mix. TCRdb re-analysed the 5' RACE reads in MiXCR, keeping a single row per CDR3 protein. The sample lists about 1.1 million distinct CDR3 sequences; roughly two fifths were seen once. Sequencing input: blood. The receptors here all came from a man aged 18 to 35 in good health.

The CDR3 DNA sequence: TGTGCCAGCAGCTTAGGGGGTCACAGCACTGAAGCTTTCTTT. It translates to CASSLGGHSTEAFF. This chain links TRBV7-9 with TRBJ1-1; D unclear. This CDR3 contains 14 residues. Trimming pared 1 base from V and 4 bases from J, leaving 10 bases between. The germline V gene encodes CDR1 SEHNR and CDR2 FQNEAQ (reference sequence).

This chain connects TRBV7-3 to TRBJ2-2; 14 bases are shared with TRBD2. Germline lookup yields CDR1 SGHTA and CDR2 FQGTGA. Trimming at V came to 4 bases and at J to 7 bases, leaving 5 bases not matched to a gene. The CDR3 sequence is 16 residues long. CDR3: CASSSGTSGGHGELFF. In DNA, the CDR3 is TGTGCCAGCAGCTCCGGGACTAGCGGGGGTCACGGGGAGCTGTTTTTT.

The CDR3 protein is CASSEYGGDTQYF. The CDR3 nucleotides read TGTGCCAGCAGTGAATATGGGGGGGATACGCAGTATTTT. The chain carries TRBV25-1 and TRBJ2-3, with D tentatively TRBD2 (6 bases). Trimming left V 0 bases short and J 6 bases short, with 7 bases between. The CDR3 sequence is 13 residues long. CDR1 and CDR2 from the germline V gene are MGHDK and SYGVNS.

This clonotype occurred once. The chain combines TRBV21-1 with TRBJ1-2. TRBV21-1 is a documented pseudogene. The length of the CDR3 is 13 residues. This chain's CDR3 is CASSLLPSYGYTF. DNA of the CDR3: TGTGCCAGCAGTTTATTACCTTCCTATGGCTACACCTTC.

The rearrangement uses TRBV29-1 and TRBJ2-7, with a possible D match to TRBD2 (6 bases). V lost 4 bases and J 4 bases, leaving 14 bases between the germline ends. This CDR3 has 13 residues. Germline V gene lookup returns CDR1 SQVTM and CDR2 ANQGSEA. The CDR3 loop reads CSVVSPGLYEQYF. The CDR3 DNA follows: TGCAGCGTTGTTTCCCCTGGACTATACGAGCAGTACTTC.

The chain joins TRBV28 to TRBJ1-5; D ambiguous. CDR1 is MDHEN, CDR2 SYDVKM, per germline. This CDR3 comprises 15 residues. Trimming removed 6 bases at V and 5 bases at J, with 17 bases between. The CDR3 sequence is CASSSFRGGHQPQHF. CDR3 nucleotide sequence: TGTGCCAGCAGCTCCTTCCGGGGAGGGCATCAGCCCCAGCATTTT.

V and J are TRBV12-3 or TRBV12-4 and TRBJ1-2; D is possibly TRBD1 (5 bases). Trimming cost V 6 bases and J 2 bases, with 19 bases left between them. The CDR3 length is 16 residues. The CDR3: CASSPSPDRPNYGYTF. The CDR3 nucleotides read TGTGCCAGCAGCCCAAGTCCCGACAGACCGAACTATGGCTACACCTTC.

The gene calls are TRBV10-3 and TRBJ2-2; D gene unclear. V gave up 3 bases and J gave up 3 bases, with 5 bases separating them. Germline V gene lookup returns CDR1 ENHRY and CDR2 SYGVKD. The CDR3 is 13 residues long. DNA of the CDR3: TGTGCCATCAGTGAAATAGACACCGGGGAGCTGTTTTTT. This gives the protein CAISEIDTGELFF.

The gene calls are TRBV4-3 and TRBJ1-6, with D tentatively TRBD1 (5 bases). The ends were cut back, 4 bases at V and 4 bases at J, with 11 bases in the middle. Germline CDR1 is LGHNA and CDR2 is YSLEER. The CDR3 loop spans 15 amino acids. The DNA of the CDR3 is TGCGCCAGCAGCCGAGGGACGGGTTATAATTCACCCCTCCACTTT. It specifies CASSRGTGYNSPLHF.

V gene TRBV11-2 combines with J gene TRBJ1-4; D is possibly TRBD1 (5 bases). From germline, CDR1 is SGHAT and CDR2 FQNNGV. V was cut by 0 bases and J by 8 bases, with 13 bases left in between. There are 15 residues in the CDR3. Here the CDR3 reads CASSLEGRGPEKLFF. CDR3 in DNA: TGTGCCAGCAGCTTAGAAGGAAGGGGCCCAGAAAAACTGTTTTTT.

This clonotype was detected many times. The chain links TRBV6-5 to TRBJ2-3; the D gene is possibly TRBD1 (5 bases). Per the germline V gene, CDR1 is MNHEY and CDR2 is SVGAGI. This CDR3 has 14 amino acids. Trimming cost V 1 base and J 5 bases, with 10 bases left between them. The CDR3 loop is CASSYYQGLDTQYF. The CDR3 DNA is TGTGCCAGCAGTTACTATCAGGGTTTAGATACGCAGTATTTT.

This clonotype turned up a few times. The chain joins TRBV14 to TRBJ2-1; D remains unclear. V was clipped by 4 bases and J by 0 bases, with 16 bases between them. The CDR3 covers 17 residues. Per germline, CDR1 SGHDN and CDR2 FVKESK. CDR3 in amino acids: CASSRFITLSSYNEQFF. The CDR3 nucleotides read TGTGCCAGCAGCCGGTTCATCACATTGAGCTCCTACAATGAGCAGTTCTTC.

V gene TRBV20-1 combines with J gene TRBJ1-4, with D unresolved. Per germline, CDR1 DFQATT and CDR2 SNEGSKA (reference sequence). V dropped 7 bases and J dropped 7 bases, with 7 bases sitting between them. This CDR3 is 10 amino acids long. The CDR3 nucleotides are TGCAGTGTTCTAAGTGAAAAACTGTTTTTT. Translation gives CSVLSEKLFF.

V gene TRBV5-1 combines with J gene TRBJ2-1, with D unclear. Trimming removed 0 bases from V and 4 bases from J, with 8 bases in between. The CDR3 runs 14 residues. Germline CDR1 is SGHRS and CDR2 is YFSETQ. The chain's CDR3 is CASSLAEQYNEQFF. The CDR3 region has the DNA TGCGCCAGCAGCTTGGCCGAACAGTACAATGAGCAGTTCTTC.

The CDR3 reads CSGGTADSPLHF. In DNA, the CDR3 is TGCAGTGGTGGGACGGCGGATTCACCCCTCCACTTT. The chain is built from TRBV20-1 and TRBJ1-6, with D maybe TRBD1 (5 bases). This CDR3 region has 12 residues. CDR1 and CDR2 from the germline V gene are DFQATT and SNEGSKA (reference sequence). V was shortened by 7 bases and J by 8 bases, with 12 bases between the two germline ends.

This clonotype was picked up a small number of times. V gene TRBV6-2 or TRBV6-3 combines with J gene TRBJ1-1; the D gene is possibly TRBD1 (5 bases). This CDR3 is built from 12 residues. Trimming shortened V by 6 bases and J by 6 bases, and 11 bases separated the two germline ends. CDR1 and CDR2 (germline): MNHEY, SVGEGT. The CDR3 loop is CASRVRGSEAFF. The CDR3 region has the DNA TGTGCCAGCAGGGTAAGGGGTTCTGAAGCTTTCTTT.

This clonotype was found a few times. The J gene is TRBJ1-2, the V gene TRBV9; D not certain. V shed 0 bases and J shed 3 bases, with 9 bases lying between them. CDR1 SGDLS and CDR2 YYNGEE come from the germline V gene. The CDR3 has 14 residues. The CDR3 DNA reads TGTGCCAGCAGCGTAGGCGGGCGCTACTATGGCTACACCTTC. Translating gives CASSVGGRYYGYTF.

The chain links TRBV9 to TRBJ2-7; tentatively, D is TRBD1 (6 bases). The CDR3 length is 15 residues. The germline V gene encodes CDR1 SGDLS and CDR2 YYNGEE. Between the trimmed V and J ends, which lost 0 bases and 2 bases, there was a span of 12 bases. CDR3: CASSVGDRKTYEQYF. In DNA, the CDR3 is TGTGCCAGCAGCGTAGGTGACAGGAAAACCTACGAGCAGTACTTC.

The chain recombines TRBV29-1 with TRBJ1-5; the D gene is possibly TRBD1 (5 bases). CDR1 and CDR2 (germline): SQVTM, ANQGSEA. This CDR3 comprises 15 residues. The V and J ends lost 6 bases and 0 bases respectively, with 15 bases between them. DNA of the CDR3: TGCAGCGTCCTACTTCAGGGTCATAGCAATCAGCCCCAGCATTTT. Residues: CSVLLQGHSNQPQHF.

V and J are TRBV19 and TRBJ2-2, with D unresolved. Germline V CDR1 and CDR2: LNHDA, SQIVND (reference sequence). The V gene lost 0 bases and the J gene lost 5 bases, with 7 bases spanning the gap. There are 14 residues in the CDR3. CDR3 sequence reads: CASSIDLWTGELFF. The CDR3 coding sequence is TGTGCCAGTAGTATAGATCTTTGGACCGGGGAGCTGTTTTTT.

A few counts support this clonotype. The chain has TRBV27 and TRBJ1-2; TRBD1 might be the D (6 bases). Germline V lookup: CDR1 MNHEY, CDR2 SMNVEV (reference sequence). The CDR3 loop spans 15 amino acids. Trimming took off 6 bases at V and 0 bases at J, with 14 bases between the two ends. The CDR3 DNA is TGTGCCAGCAGACCTTCAGGGGTCGCTAACTATGGCTACACCTTC. This gives the protein CASRPSGVANYGYTF.

The chain uses TRBV5-1 and TRBJ2-1; no firm D call. The V end was cut by 0 bases, the J end by 5 bases, with 12 bases between. Germline values: CDR1 SGHRS, CDR2 YFSETQ. This CDR3 comprises 15 residues. For the CDR3, the DNA is TGCGCCAGCAGCTTGGAATGGGTCACGAACAATGAGCAGTTCTTC. This sequence encodes CASSLEWVTNNEQFF.

The chain is built from TRBV2 and TRBJ1-1; 10 nucleotides align to TRBD1. Germline V lookup: CDR1 SNHLY, CDR2 FYNNEI. This CDR3 region has 14 residues. Trimming took 8 bases from V and 1 from J; bases not matched to a gene: 4. The CDR3 is CASPGDRGNTEAFF. The CDR3 coding sequence is TGTGCCAGCCCCGGGGACAGGGGGAACACTGAAGCTTTCTTT. The full variable domain, completed using reference TRBV2 and TRBJ1-1, is EPEVTQTPSHQVTQMGQEVILRCVPISNHLYFYWYRQILGQKVEFLVSFYNNEISEKSEIFDDQFSVERPDGSNFTLKIRSTKLEDSAMYFCASPGDRGNTEAFFGQGTRLTVV.

The J gene is TRBJ1-2, the V gene TRBV20-1, with a tentative D call TRBD1 (6 bases). The CDR3 is 15 residues long. With 5 bases removed from V and 5 bases from J, the gap between germline ends came to 21 bases. Germline lookup yields CDR1 DFQATT and CDR2 SNEGSKA (reference sequence). DNA of the CDR3: TGCAGTGCTGAAGGCGGGACACGCGGACCGTATGGCTACACCTTC. Its translation: CSAEGGTRGPYGYTF.

The CDR3 DNA sequence: TGTGCCAGCAGTCACGACCTGCGCAGGCTGAGTGGAGGCTACACCTTC. It codes for CASSHDLRRLSGGYTF. The chain combines TRBV12-3 or TRBV12-4 with TRBJ1-2; D ambiguous. The CDR3 is made up of 16 amino acids. The V end was cut by 5 bases, the J end by 8 bases, with 24 bases between.

This chain uses TRBV4-1 with TRBJ2-5; D may be TRBD1 or TRBD2 (7 bases each). Trimming took off 4 bases at V and 11 bases at J, with 23 bases between the two ends. CDR1 and CDR2 (germline): MGHRA, YSYEKL. This CDR3 is 15 amino acids long. CDR3 bases: TGCGCCAGCAGCCGAGGCGACAGGGACTACAATGAGCAGTACTTC. Its protein is CASSRGDRDYNEQYF.

The V gene is TRBV10-3, the J gene TRBJ1-2; 9 nucleotides agree with TRBD1. The CDR3 has 15 amino acids. Trimming removed 2 bases from V and 3 bases from J; junction bases left unmatched: 4. Germline loops: CDR1 ENHRY, CDR2 SYGVKD. The chain's CDR3 is CAISEGTGMDYGYTF. The CDR3, as DNA: TGTGCCATCAGTGAGGGGACAGGGATGGACTATGGCTACACCTTC.

The chain combines TRBV11-2 with TRBJ2-7; 9 nucleotides line up with TRBD1. The J call could be wrong; TRBJ2-5 is a better fit for the DNA end. Germline CDR1 and CDR2: SGHAT and FQNNGV. The CDR3 is 15 residues long. DNA of the CDR3: TGTGCCAGCAGCACCGGGACAGGGAACGGAGAGACCCAGTACTTC. Protein product: CASSTGTGNGETQYF.

This clonotype appeared a few times. CDR3 in amino acids: CASSRGTGANVLTF. DNA of the CDR3: TGTGCCAGCAGCAGGGGTACTGGGGCCAACGTCCTGACTTTC. The V and J genes are TRBV9 and TRBJ2-6, with D possibly being TRBD1 (5 bases). CDR1 SGDLS and CDR2 YYNGEE come from the germline V gene. The germline V and J ends were trimmed by 4 bases and 2 bases, with 7 bases remaining between them. The CDR3 totals 14 residues.